This T cell receptor (beta chain) was sequenced in a study of T cells in Graves' hyperthyroidism and ophthalmopathy. The V end lost 5 bases, the J end lost 2 bases, and 15 bases lay between the germline ends. This CDR3 contains 14 residues. Germline V lookup: CDR1 DFQATT, CDR2 SNEGSKA (reference sequence). The investigators amplified TCR beta CDR3 regions from RNA transcripts. RT-PCR in the first round (using the HTBI primer set) targeted the TCR CDR3. Using its own MiXCR run on the multiplex PCR reads, TCRdb lists one record per CDR3 protein. The profile shows about 720,000 distinct CDR3 sequences, 15% to 20% of them singletons. Orbital computed tomography, thyroid ultrasound, serum thyroxine and TRAb, and clinical symptoms together informed the diagnoses. This clonotype has ten or more counts.

The V gene is TRBV20-1, the J gene TRBJ2-5; the D gene could be TRBD1 or TRBD2 (5 bases each). The clonotype originates from a woman aged 50 to 60 with Graves' hyperthyroidism that later progressed to Graves' ophthalmopathy. Sample: blood. For the CDR3, the DNA is TGCAGTGCTCCGCTCGGGACGGAGCAAGAGACCCAGTACTTC. Its protein product is CSAPLGTEQETQYF.